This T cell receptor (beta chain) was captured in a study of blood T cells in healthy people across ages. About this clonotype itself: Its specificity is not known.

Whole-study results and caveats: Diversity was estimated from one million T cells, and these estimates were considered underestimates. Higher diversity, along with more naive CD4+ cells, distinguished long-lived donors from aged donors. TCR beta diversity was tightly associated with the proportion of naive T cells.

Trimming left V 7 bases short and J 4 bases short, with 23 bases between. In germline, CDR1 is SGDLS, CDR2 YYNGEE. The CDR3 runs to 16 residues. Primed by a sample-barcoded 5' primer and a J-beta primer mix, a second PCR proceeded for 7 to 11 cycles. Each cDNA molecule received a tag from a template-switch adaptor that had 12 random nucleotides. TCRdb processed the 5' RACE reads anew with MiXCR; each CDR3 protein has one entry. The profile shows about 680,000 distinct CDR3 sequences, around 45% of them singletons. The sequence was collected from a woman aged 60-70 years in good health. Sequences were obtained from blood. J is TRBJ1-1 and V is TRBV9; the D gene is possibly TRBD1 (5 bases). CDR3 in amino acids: CASERGEGRFPTEAFF. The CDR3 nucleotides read TGTGCCAGCGAAAGAGGGGAGGGCCGGTTTCCCACTGAAGCTTTCTTT.